These T cell receptor beta chains were read from a single sample in a study of cytomegalovirus exposure and HLA in healthy donors. Sequencing used immunoSEQ multiplex PCR; TCRdb keeps in-frame clones, though not all of them. The sample consists of approximately 180,000 clones, 70% to 90% of them appearing once. Material: PBMCs. The receptors shown here come from a woman between 25 and 40 years old in good health and CMV-seronegative. CDR3s leave out the opening cysteine and the closing phenylalanine or tryptophan. Fields, in order: CDR3 protein, V gene, J gene.

CDR3: SVVTSTSGKAYEQY; V: TRBV29-1; J: TRBJ2-7
CDR3: ASSSSGTGDGYT; V: TRBV6-5; J: TRBJ1-2
CDR3: ASSLTSGYEQY; V: TRBV5-1; J: TRBJ2-7
CDR3: ASSMFGGSTEAF; V: TRBV19; J: TRBJ1-1
CDR3: ASSGGVGARNNSPLH; V: TRBV11-2; J: TRBJ1-6
CDR3: ASSLMAAFMNTEAF; V: TRBV27; J: TRBJ1-1
CDR3: ASSYEASGGSTDTQY; V: TRBV7-9; J: TRBJ2-3
CDR3: ASSASTGLIYGYT; V: TRBV9; J: TRBJ1-2
CDR3: ASSLAWASNEKLF; V: TRBV7-8; J: TRBJ1-4
CDR3: ASSLEVAGGVETQY; V: TRBV11-1; J: TRBJ2-5
CDR3: ASSFVPLNAGASVLT; V: TRBV12-1; J: TRBJ2-6
CDR3: ASSFNPGQGHLREQY; V: TRBV7-2; J: TRBJ2-7
CDR3: ASTRTGGEDEQY; V: TRBV6-1; J: TRBJ2-7
CDR3: ASGLSTGIGGYT; V: TRBV12-5; J: TRBJ1-2
CDR3: ASSGSSPDTQY; V: TRBV9; J: TRBJ2-3
CDR3: ASTHLASGSRDTQY; V: TRBV19; J: TRBJ2-3
CDR3: SSSLGDLRHLGF; V: TRBV7-9; J: TRBJ2-1
CDR3: SSSGWTGGLGYT; V: TRBV7-9; J: TRBJ1-2
CDR3: ASKTSGWNNEQF; V: TRBV19; J: TRBJ2-1
CDR3: ASSSPSGGVTDTQY; V: TRBV27; J: TRBJ2-3
CDR3: ASSQDSSYNEQF; V: TRBV4-1; J: TRBJ2-1
CDR3: ASTGGSGELF; V: TRBV19; J: TRBJ2-2